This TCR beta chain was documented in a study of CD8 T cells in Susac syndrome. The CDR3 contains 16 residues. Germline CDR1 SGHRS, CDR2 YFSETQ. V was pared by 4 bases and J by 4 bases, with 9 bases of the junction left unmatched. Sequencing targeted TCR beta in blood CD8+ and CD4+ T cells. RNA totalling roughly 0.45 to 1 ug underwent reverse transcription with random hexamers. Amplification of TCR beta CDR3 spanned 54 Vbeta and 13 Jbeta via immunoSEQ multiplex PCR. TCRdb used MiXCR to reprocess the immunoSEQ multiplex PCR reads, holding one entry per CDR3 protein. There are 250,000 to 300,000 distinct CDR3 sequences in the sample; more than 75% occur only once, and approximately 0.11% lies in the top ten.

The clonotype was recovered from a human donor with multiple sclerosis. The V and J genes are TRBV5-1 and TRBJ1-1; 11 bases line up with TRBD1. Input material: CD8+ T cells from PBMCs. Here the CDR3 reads CASSPGTGGVGTEAFF. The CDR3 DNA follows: TGCGCCAGCAGCCCCGGGACAGGGGGTGTCGGCACTGAAGCTTTCTTT. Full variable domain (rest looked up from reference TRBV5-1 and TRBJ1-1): KAGVTQTPRYLIKTRGQQVTLSCSPISGHRSVSWYQQTPGQGLQFLFEYFSETQRNKGNFPGRFSGRQFSNSRSEMNVSTLELGDSALYLCASSPGTGGVGTEAFFGQGTRLTVV.